A selection of T cell receptor beta chains follows, all from one sample in a study of blood T cell repertoires in COVID-19. Profiled with immunoSEQ multiplex PCR; TCRdb holds only in-frame clones, not every one. This sample has 200,000 to 300,000 clones, with approximately 83% found just once. The source material was peripheral blood. The receptors derive from a woman at least 80 years old with acute or convalescent COVID-19. Both conserved end residues are part of each CDR3. A D gene is named only where the DNA matches it firmly. Only part of the rows carry a size: once, few, many, or a class if the clone is expanded.

v_call	d_call	clone_size	j_call	cdr3_aa	cdr3_nt
TRBV11-3	NA	NA	TRBJ1-3	CASGTGRISGNTIYF	TGTGCCAGCGGTACAGGGCGAATCTCTGGAAACACCATATATTTT
TRBV6-6	TRBD1	NA	TRBJ1-1	CASLDRGTAEAFF	TGTGCCAGCCTGGACAGGGGAACGGCTGAAGCTTTCTTT
TRBV27	TRBD1	many	TRBJ2-7	CASAQGTFYEQYF	TGTGCCAGCGCACAGGGGACGTTCTACGAGCAGTACTTC
TRBV3-1/TRBV3-2	NA	NA	TRBJ1-4	CASSPAGRGEKLFF	TGTGCCAGCAGCCCGGCCGGGCGGGGTGAAAAACTGTTTTTT
TRBV3-1/TRBV3-2	NA	NA	TRBJ2-3	CASSLQGVTDTQYF	TGTGCCAGCAGCTTACAGGGTGTCACAGATACGCAGTATTTT
TRBV13	NA	NA	TRBJ1-4	CASSPRNEKLFF	TGTGCCAGCAGCCCCCGGAATGAAAAACTGTTTTTT
TRBV28	TRBD2	NA	TRBJ2-3	CASSFALAGEDTQYF	TGTGCCAGCAGTTTTGCACTAGCGGGAGAAGATACGCAGTATTTT
TRBV14	TRBD2	NA	TRBJ2-2	CASSQDLRGGLAGELFF	TGTGCCAGCAGCCAAGATCTTCGGGGGGGCCTGGCCGGGGAGCTGTTTTTT
TRBV7-2	TRBD2	NA	TRBJ2-2	CASSLRGANTGELFF	TGTGCCAGCAGTCTCCGGGGGGCGAACACCGGGGAGCTGTTTTTT
TRBV7-3	NA	NA	TRBJ1-1	CASSQTGTTEAFF	TGTGCCAGCAGCCAGACAGGAACCACTGAAGCTTTCTTT
TRBV28	TRBD1	few	TRBJ1-6	CASTPPQGWDNSPLHF	TGTGCCAGCACCCCCCCACAGGGGTGGGATAATTCACCCCTCCACTTT
TRBV4-1	TRBD1	NA	TRBJ2-5	CASSQGGQGVQETQYF	TGCGCCAGCAGCCAAGGCGGACAGGGGGTTCAAGAGACCCAGTACTTC
TRBV6-5	TRBD1	NA	TRBJ1-2	CASTRRWGQGEGYTF	TGTGCCAGCACCCGAAGGTGGGGACAGGGGGAAGGCTACACCTTC
TRBV5-1	TRBD2	NA	TRBJ2-1	CASSLLAGGSYNEQFF	TGCGCCAGCAGCTTATTAGCGGGGGGGTCCTACAATGAGCAGTTCTTC
TRBV5-4	TRBD2	NA	TRBJ2-2	CASSQLAGVTGELFF	TGTGCCAGCAGCCAACTAGCGGGGGTCACCGGGGAGCTGTTTTTT
TRBV5-1	NA	NA	TRBJ1-1	CASSLVGPGGNTEAFF	TGCGCCAGCAGCTTGGTAGGCCCCGGCGGGAACACTGAAGCTTTCTTT
TRBV6-5	TRBD1	NA	TRBJ1-5	CASSQGTGVNQPQHF	TGTGCCAGCAGCCAAGGGACAGGGGTTAATCAGCCCCAGCATTTT
TRBV7-9	TRBD1	NA	TRBJ1-2	CASSYSGQGAAGYTF	TGTGCCAGCAGCTACTCGGGACAGGGGGCGGCTGGCTACACCTTC
TRBV19	NA	NA	TRBJ1-1	CASSLQGPPTEAFF	TGTGCCAGTAGTCTACAGGGTCCTCCGACTGAAGCTTTCTTT
TRBV7-9	TRBD1	NA	TRBJ2-2	CASTPTGITGELFF	TGTGCCAGCACCCCGACAGGGATCACCGGGGAGCTGTTTTTT
TRBV5-8	TRBD2	NA	TRBJ2-1	CASQTSGGYPSYNEQFF	TGTGCCAGCCAGACTAGCGGGGGATACCCCTCCTACAATGAGCAGTTCTTC
TRBV5-6	NA	once	TRBJ2-5	CASSSGGLVGGGKTQYF	TGTGCCAGCAGCTCTGGTGGTCTGGTTGGGGGAGGAAAGACCCAGTACTTC